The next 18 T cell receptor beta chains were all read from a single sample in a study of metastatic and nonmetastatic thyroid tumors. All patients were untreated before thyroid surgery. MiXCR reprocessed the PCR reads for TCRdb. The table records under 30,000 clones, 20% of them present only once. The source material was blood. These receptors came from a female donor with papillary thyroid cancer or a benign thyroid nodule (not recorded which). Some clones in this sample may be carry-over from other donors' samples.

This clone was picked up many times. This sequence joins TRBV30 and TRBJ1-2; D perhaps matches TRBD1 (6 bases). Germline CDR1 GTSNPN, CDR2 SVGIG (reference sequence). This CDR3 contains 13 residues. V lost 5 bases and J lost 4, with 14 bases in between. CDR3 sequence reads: CAWDRLGSYGYTF. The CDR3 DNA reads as TGTGCCTGGGACAGGCTGGGGAGCTATGGCTACACCTTC.

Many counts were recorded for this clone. CDR3 protein: CASSPTSGRFNEQFF. In nucleotides, the CDR3 is TGTGCCAGCAGCCCGACTAGCGGGAGGTTCAATGAGCAGTTCTTC. V gene TRBV7-8 combines with J gene TRBJ2-1; TRBD2 agrees at 13 bases. This CDR3 spans 15 amino acids. CDR1 SGHVS and CDR2 FQNEAQ come from the germline V gene. V lost 5 bases and J lost 6; bases outside the gene matches: 4.

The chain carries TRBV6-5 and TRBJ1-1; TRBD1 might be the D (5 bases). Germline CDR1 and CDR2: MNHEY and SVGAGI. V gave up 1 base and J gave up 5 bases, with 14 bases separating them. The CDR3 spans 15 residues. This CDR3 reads CASSYLRGGRTEAFF. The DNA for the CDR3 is TGTGCCAGCAGTTACTTGAGGGGCGGGAGGACTGAAGCTTTCTTT.

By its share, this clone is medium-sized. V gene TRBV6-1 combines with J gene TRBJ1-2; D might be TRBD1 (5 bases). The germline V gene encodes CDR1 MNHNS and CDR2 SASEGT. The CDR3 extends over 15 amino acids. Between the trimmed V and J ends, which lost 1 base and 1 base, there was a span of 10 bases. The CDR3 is CASSEGGAVNYGYTF. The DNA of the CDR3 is TGTGCCAGCAGTGAAGGAGGGGCCGTTAACTATGGCTACACCTTC.

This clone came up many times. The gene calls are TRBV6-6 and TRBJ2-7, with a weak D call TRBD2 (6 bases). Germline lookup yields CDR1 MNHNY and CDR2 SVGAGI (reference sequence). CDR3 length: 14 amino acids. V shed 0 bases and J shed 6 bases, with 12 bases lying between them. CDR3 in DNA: TGTGCCAGCAGTTACTCGATCGGAGGGTCCGAGCAGTACTTC. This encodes CASSYSIGGSEQYF.

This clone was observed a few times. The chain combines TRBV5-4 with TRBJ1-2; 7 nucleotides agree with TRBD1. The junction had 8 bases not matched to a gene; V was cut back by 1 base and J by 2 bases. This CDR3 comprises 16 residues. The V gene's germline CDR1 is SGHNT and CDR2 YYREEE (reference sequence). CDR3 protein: CASSLKGAQGNYGYTF. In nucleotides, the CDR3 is TGTGCCAGCAGCTTGAAGGGGGCACAGGGAAACTATGGCTACACCTTC.

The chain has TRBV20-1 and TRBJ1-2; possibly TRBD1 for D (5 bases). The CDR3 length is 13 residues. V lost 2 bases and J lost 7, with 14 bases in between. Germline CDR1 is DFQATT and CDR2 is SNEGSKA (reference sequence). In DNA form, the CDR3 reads TGCAGTGCTAGATCGGGAGGGGATATTGGCTACACCTTC. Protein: CSARSGGDIGYTF.

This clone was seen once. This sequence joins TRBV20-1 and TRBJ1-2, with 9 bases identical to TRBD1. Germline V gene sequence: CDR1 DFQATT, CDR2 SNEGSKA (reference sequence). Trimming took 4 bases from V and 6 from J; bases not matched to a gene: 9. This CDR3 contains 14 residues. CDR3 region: CSAMVGQGIDGYTF. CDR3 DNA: TGCAGTGCTATGGTGGGACAGGGAATAGATGGCTACACCTTC.

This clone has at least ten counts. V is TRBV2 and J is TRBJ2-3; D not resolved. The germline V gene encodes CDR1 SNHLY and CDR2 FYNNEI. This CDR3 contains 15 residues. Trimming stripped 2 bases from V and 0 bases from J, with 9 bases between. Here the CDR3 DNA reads TGTGCCAGCAGTGAATATCGGGCTAGCACAGATACGCAGTATTTT. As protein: CASSEYRASTDTQYF.

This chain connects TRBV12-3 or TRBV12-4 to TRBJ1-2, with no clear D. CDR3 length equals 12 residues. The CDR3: CDRRTDNYGYTF. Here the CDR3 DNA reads TGTGACCGCAGAACAGATAACTATGGCTACACCTTC.

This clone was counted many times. CDR3 in DNA: TGTGCCAGCAGTTTAATCGGGTATTCCCATTGGGAGAAAAATCAGCCCCAGCATTTT. Residues: CASSLIGYSHWEKNQPQHF. V usage is TRBV28 and J usage is TRBJ1-5; D gene uncertain. Trimming removed 2 bases at V and 4 bases at J, with 24 bases between. Per the germline V gene, CDR1 is MDHEN and CDR2 is SYDVKM. This CDR3 is 19 amino acids long.

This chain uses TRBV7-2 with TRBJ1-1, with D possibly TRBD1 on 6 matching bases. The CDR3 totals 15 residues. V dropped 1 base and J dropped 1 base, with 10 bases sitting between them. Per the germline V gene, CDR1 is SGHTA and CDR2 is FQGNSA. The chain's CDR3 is CASSLVRGGNTEAFF. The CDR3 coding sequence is TGTGCCAGCAGCTTAGTCAGGGGTGGGAACACTGAAGCTTTCTTT.

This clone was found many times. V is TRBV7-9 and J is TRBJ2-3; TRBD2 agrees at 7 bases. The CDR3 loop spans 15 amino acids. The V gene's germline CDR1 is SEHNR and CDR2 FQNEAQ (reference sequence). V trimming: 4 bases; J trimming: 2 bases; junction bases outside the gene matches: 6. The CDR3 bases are TGTGCCAGCAGCTCACTCGGGGGGACCACAGATACGCAGTATTTT. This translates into CASSSLGGTTDTQYF.

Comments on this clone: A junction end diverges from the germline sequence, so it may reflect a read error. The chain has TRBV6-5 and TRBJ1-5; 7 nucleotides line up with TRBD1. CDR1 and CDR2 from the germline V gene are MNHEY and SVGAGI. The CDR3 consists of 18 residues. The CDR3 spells CASSLLEPGQRSNQPQHF. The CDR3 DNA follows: TGTGCCAGCAGCCTACTTGAACCGGGACAGAGGAGCAATCAGCCACAGCATTTT.

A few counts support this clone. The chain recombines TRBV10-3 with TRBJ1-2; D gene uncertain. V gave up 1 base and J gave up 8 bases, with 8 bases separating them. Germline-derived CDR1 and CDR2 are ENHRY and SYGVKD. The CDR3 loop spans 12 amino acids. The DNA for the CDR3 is TGTGCCATCAGTGAGTATTTGTCCGGCTACACCTTC. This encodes CAISEYLSGYTF.

The chain's CDR3 is CASSWTSGGPYNEQFF. CDR3 sequence (DNA): TGTGCCAGCAGTTGGACTAGCGGGGGCCCCTACAATGAGCAGTTCTTC. The chain is built from TRBV6-5 and TRBJ2-1, with 13 bases aligning to TRBD2. The CDR3 has 16 residues. Per the germline V gene, CDR1 is MNHEY and CDR2 is SVGAGI. V dropped 4 bases and J dropped 2; count of bases not matched to a gene: 2.

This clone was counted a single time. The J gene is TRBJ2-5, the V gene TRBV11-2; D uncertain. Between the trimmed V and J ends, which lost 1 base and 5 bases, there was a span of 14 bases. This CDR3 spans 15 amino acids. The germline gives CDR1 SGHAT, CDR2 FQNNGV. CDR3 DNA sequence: TGTGCCAGCAGCTTAGCCACTGACTCTCTCGAGACCCAGTACTTC. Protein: CASSLATDSLETQYF.

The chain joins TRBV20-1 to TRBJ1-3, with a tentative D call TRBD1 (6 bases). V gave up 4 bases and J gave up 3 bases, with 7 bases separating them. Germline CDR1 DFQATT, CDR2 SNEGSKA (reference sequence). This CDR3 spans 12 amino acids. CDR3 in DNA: TGCAGTGCTACCAGGGGTGGAAACACCATATATTTT. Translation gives CSATRGGNTIYF.